This is a list of T cell receptor beta chains from one sample in a study of vaccination effects on CD4 cells after COVID-19. The data were produced by immunoSEQ multiplex PCR, yet TCRdb's version contains in-frame clones alone and is incomplete. The table includes 20,000 to 25,000 clones, 73% detected once. The antigens for these receptors are not known. Sample: CD4+ T cells from PBMCs cultured with SARS-CoV-2 spike peptides, taken after COVID-19 vaccination. These receptors all stem from a human donor who received a COVID-19 vaccine. Both conserved end residues are part of each CDR3. A D gene is named only where the DNA matches it firmly. Clone size, where shown, is once, few, many, or a class for clones that have expanded.

TRBV12-3/TRBV12-4	TRBJ1-2	.	.	CASSLRGGYGYTF	TGTGCCAGCAGTCTCAGGGGTGGCTATGGCTACACCTTC
TRBV2	TRBJ2-2	TRBD2	.	CASSNRGTSGGASTGELFF	TGTGCCAGCAGTAACCGCGGGACTAGCGGGGGGGCGAGTACCGGGGAGCTGTTTTTT
TRBV4-2	TRBJ2-1	.	.	CASSQDSGAASYNEQFF	TGTGCCAGCAGCCAAGATTCGGGGGCAGCCTCCTACAATGAGCAGTTCTTC
TRBV10-2	TRBJ2-4	.	.	CASRNRDLAKNIQYF	TGCGCCAGCAGGAACAGGGACCTAGCCAAAAACATTCAGTACTTC
TRBV15	TRBJ1-1	TRBD1	.	CATSRDFRGLMGQNTEAFF	TGTGCCACCAGCAGAGATTTCAGGGGGCTCATGGGCCAGAACACTGAAGCTTTCTTT
TRBV11-3	TRBJ1-1	.	.	CASSSRDKNTEAFF	TGTGCCAGCAGCTCCCGGGACAAGAACACTGAAGCTTTCTTT
TRBV11-2	TRBJ1-2	.	few	CASSLSARVGDYGYTF	TGTGCCAGCAGCTTAAGCGCCAGGGTAGGCGACTATGGCTACACCTTC
TRBV2	TRBJ2-1	.	.	CARRQADNEQFF	TGTGCCAGAAGACAAGCTGACAATGAGCAGTTCTTC
TRBV6-2/TRBV6-3	TRBJ2-4	.	.	CASSYSITAKGDF	TGTGCCAGCAGTTACTCGATAACGGCAAAAGGGGACTTC
TRBV2	TRBJ1-2	.	.	CASSEALQGVGYTF	TGTGCCAGCAGTGAAGCGCTTCAAGGGGTTGGCTACACCTTC
TRBV7-2	TRBJ2-1	TRBD2	.	CASSGWGLAGAGSYNEQFF	TGTGCCAGCAGCGGGTGGGGACTAGCGGGTGCAGGCTCCTACAATGAGCAGTTCTTC
TRBV11-2	TRBJ1-4	.	.	CASSAGQFLEKLFF	TGTGCCAGCAGCGCCGGACAGTTCTTGGAAAAACTGTTTTTT
TRBV29-1	TRBJ2-1	TRBD1	.	CSVARGTGDDEQFF	TGCAGCGTTGCCCGCGGGACAGGGGATGATGAGCAGTTCTTC
TRBV27	TRBJ1-1	TRBD1	.	CASSFLGRGLVNTEAFF	TGTGCCAGCAGTTTCTTGGGCAGGGGGCTGGTGAACACTGAAGCTTTCTTT
TRBV24-1	TRBJ1-6	.	few	CATRGDTPNSPLHF	TGTGCCACCAGGGGGGACACTCCGAATTCACCCCTCCACTTT
TRBV3-1/TRBV3-2	TRBJ1-1	TRBD1	.	CASSPRLAQGALFGEAFF	TGTGCCAGCAGCCCCCGGTTGGCACAGGGGGCTTTATTTGGTGAAGCTTTCTTT
TRBV4-1	TRBJ1-2	TRBD1	few	CASSQVHGTGWRDGYTF	TGCGCCAGCAGCCAAGTACATGGGACAGGGTGGAGGGATGGCTACACCTTC
TRBV7-6	TRBJ2-3	TRBD2	.	CASSQGGASGSNTQYF	TGTGCCAGCAGCCAGGGGGGAGCTAGCGGGAGTAATACGCAGTATTTT
TRBV18	TRBJ2-1	TRBD1	.	CASSPIYGTGTAGSSYNEQFF	TGTGCCAGCTCACCAATCTATGGGACAGGGACGGCGGGGAGCTCCTACAATGAGCAGTTCTTC
TRBV5-1	TRBJ2-7	TRBD2	medium-sized	CASSVGLALTYEQYF	TGCGCCAGCAGCGTCGGACTAGCTTTAACCTACGAGCAGTACTTC
TRBV9	TRBJ1-2	.	few	CASSVDSSWTYGYTF	TGTGCCAGCAGCGTAGATTCAAGTTGGACCTATGGCTACACCTTC
TRBV30	TRBJ2-7	TRBD1	.	CAWSRDRSYEQYF	TGTGCCTGGAGCCGGGACAGGTCCTACGAGCAGTACTTC
TRBV10-3	TRBJ1-3	.	.	CAISESGSSGNTIYF	TGTGCCATCAGTGAGTCGGGCTCCTCTGGAAACACCATATATTTT